These T cell receptor beta chains were read from a single sample in a study of naive CD8 T cells in extremely preterm neonates. TCRdb's table, derived via immunoSEQ multiplex PCR, lists solely in-frame clones and lacks some. The profile shows 21,000 or so clones, around 88% of them singletons. Source material: naive CD8+ T cells from cord blood. Source of these receptors: a boy who was born preterm. The CDR3 runs from the conserved cysteine through the conserved F or W. A D gene is named only where the DNA matches it firmly. Clone size is given for some rows only: seen once, a few or many times, or a class if the clone is expanded.

>TRBJ2-7|TRBV4-1|TRBD2|NA
CASSQGTSGGEQYF
TGCGCCAGCAGCCAAGGGACTAGCGGGGGGGAGCAGTACTTC
>TRBJ2-7|TRBV29-1|NA|NA
CSVGGAYEQYF
TGCAGCGTTGGGGGGGCCTACGAGCAGTACTTC
>TRBJ2-1|TRBV5-1|NA|NA
CASSLVYNEQFF
TGCGCCAGCAGCTTGGTCTACAATGAGCAGTTCTTC
>TRBJ1-3|TRBV4-1|NA|NA
CASSQDGGSGNTIYF
TGCGCCAGCAGCCAAGATGGGGGCTCTGGAAACACCATATATTTT
>TRBJ2-3|TRBV4-1|NA|NA
CASSRTNTDTQYF
TGCGCCAGCAGCCGGACTAACACAGATACGCAGTATTTT
>TRBJ1-2|TRBV5-4|NA|NA
CASSLHYGYTF
TGTGCCAGCAGCTTGCACTATGGCTACACCTTC
>TRBJ2-7|TRBV4-2|NA|NA
CASSQDRGPSYEQYF
TGTGCCAGCAGCCAAGATCGGGGGCCTTCCTACGAGCAGTACTTC
>TRBJ2-5|TRBV7-3|TRBD2|NA
CASSLTSGGQETQYF
TGTGCCAGCAGCTTAACTAGCGGGGGCCAAGAGACCCAGTACTTC
>TRBJ2-7|TRBV7-3|TRBD2|NA
CASSPSGGASEQYF
TGTGCCAGCAGCCCTAGCGGGGGGGCCAGCGAGCAGTACTTC
>TRBJ1-1|TRBV9|TRBD1|once
CASSGQGDTEAFF
TGTGCCAGCAGCGGACAGGGGGACACTGAAGCTTTCTTT
>TRBJ1-5|TRBV5-1|NA|NA
CASSLEGLLNQPQHF
TGCGCCAGCAGCTTGGAGGGTCTACTTAATCAGCCCCAGCATTTT
>TRBJ1-2|TRBV6-8|TRBD1|NA
CASSYSTGDGYTF
TGTGCCAGCAGTTACTCGACAGGGGATGGCTACACCTTC
>TRBJ2-7|TRBV30|NA|NA
CAWSLTYEQYF
TGTGCCTGGAGTCTAACATACGAGCAGTACTTC
>TRBJ2-1|TRBV11-2|TRBD2|NA
CASSWSGLAYNEQFF
TGTGCCAGCTCTTGGTCGGGACTAGCCTACAATGAGCAGTTCTTC
>TRBJ2-3|TRBV9|TRBD1|NA
CASSAPGTGDPTDTQYF
TGTGCCAGCAGCGCTCCCGGGACAGGGGATCCCACAGATACGCAGTATTTT
>TRBJ2-3|TRBV7-2|NA|NA
CASSLGLTDTQYF
TGTGCCAGCAGCTTAGGACTCACAGATACGCAGTATTTT
>TRBJ1-1|TRBV5-5|NA|NA
CASSPGGHTEAFF
TGTGCCAGCAGCCCGGGGGGGCACACTGAAGCTTTCTTT
>TRBJ2-3|TRBV11-2|TRBD2|NA
CASRTTGGPDTQYF
TGTGCCAGCAGGACGACGGGGGGGCCAGATACGCAGTATTTT
>TRBJ1-5|TRBV19|NA|NA
CASSMGDQPQHF
TGTGCCAGTAGTATGGGGGATCAGCCCCAGCATTTT
>TRBJ2-3|TRBV7-9|NA|NA
CASSLAGGTDTQYF
TGTGCCAGCAGCTTAGCGGGGGGCACAGATACGCAGTATTTT
>TRBJ1-4|TRBV5-6|NA|NA
CASSDSATNEKLFF
TGTGCCAGCAGCGACAGTGCAACTAATGAAAAACTGTTTTTT
>TRBJ2-3|TRBV6-5|TRBD2|NA
CASSYPSGGADTQYF
TGTGCCAGCAGTTACCCTAGCGGGGGCGCGGATACGCAGTATTTT
>TRBJ2-1|TRBV2|NA|NA
CASSDTYNEQFF
TGTGCCAGCAGTGACACCTACAATGAGCAGTTCTTC
>TRBJ1-2|TRBV10-3|NA|NA
CATGTNYGYTF
TGTGCCACCGGGACAAACTATGGCTACACCTTC
>TRBJ1-3|TRBV7-9|NA|NA
CASSLGGVGNTIYF
TGTGCCAGCAGCTTAGGGGGCGTTGGAAACACCATATATTTT
>TRBJ2-7|TRBV4-2|NA|NA
CASSQDGAEQYF
TGTGCCAGCAGCCAAGATGGGGCCGAGCAGTACTTC
>TRBJ2-1|TRBV7-2|TRBD2|NA
CASSLGLAGGNEQFF
TGTGCCAGCAGCTTAGGACTAGCGGGGGGGAATGAGCAGTTCTTC
>TRBJ2-6|TRBV9|TRBD2|once
CASSVVPTSGALSGANVLTF
TGTGCCAGCAGCGTAGTTCCCACTAGCGGGGCCCTCTCGGGGGCCAACGTCCTGACTTTC
>TRBJ2-2|TRBV2|TRBD2|NA
CASSETSGGTGELFF
TGTGCCAGCAGTGAGACTAGCGGGGGGACCGGGGAGCTGTTTTTT
>TRBJ1-2|TRBV4-3|NA|once
CASSQAYEKNYGYTF
TGCGCCAGCAGCCAAGCATACGAAAAAAACTATGGCTACACCTTC
>TRBJ1-1|TRBV6-5|NA|NA
CASSYAQNTEAFF
TGTGCCAGCAGTTACGCGCAGAACACTGAAGCTTTCTTT
>TRBJ1-1|TRBV11-2|NA|NA
CASSLDGGTEAFF
TGTGCCAGCAGCTTAGATGGGGGCACTGAAGCTTTCTTT